This TCR beta chain is from a study of T cells after yellow fever vaccination (dated by TCRdb to between 2018 and 2021). About the investigation overall: Libraries from fractions with low cell numbers were prepared with the SMART-Seq v4 Ultra Low Input RNA kit. Blood samples were taken at several timepoints before and after primary and secondary immunization, and bulk PBMC replicates and cell subsets were isolated. To follow T-cell clones before and after primary and booster YFV17D yellow fever vaccination, bulk TCR alpha and beta repertoires were sequenced over time. The cohort comprised two healthy male donors, one aged 18 to 30 and one aged 30 to 40 years.

The label giving this sample's treatment or condition can be read as: live attenuated yellow fever vaccine strain. Two biological replicates of bulk PBMCs were collected at each blood-draw timepoint. A standard Ficoll-Paque protocol was used to isolate PBMCs from peripheral blood. TriZol was used to extract RNA from bulk PBMCs, CD4 and CD8 fractions, and dextramer-positive and dextramer-negative fractions. A few counts support this clonotype. Its target antigen remains unknown. No much larger clone exists at a distance of one base, and base qualities are not known. TCR cDNA was synthesized by 5'RACE template switching, through which a universal primer site and unique molecular identifiers were introduced. Priming of cDNA synthesis was performed from both the TCR alpha and TCR beta constant segments. Libraries were amplified in two PCR steps, with sample barcodes and sequencing adapters added in the second step. Sequencing of the libraries was done on either Illumina HiSeq 2500 (2x100 bp) or NovaSeq (2x150 bp). For the original study's pipeline: Reads were demultiplexed and collapsed into UMI consensus sequences with MIGEC, and V(D)J alignment was performed with MiXCR. Clonotypes responding to the vaccine were identified with edgeR on replicate PBMC samples, with the criteria of FDR below 0.01 and a log2 fold change above 5 up to day 15. Each bulk clonotype was labeled CD4 or CD8 based on which sequenced repertoire, CD4 or CD8, contained the clonotype at higher abundance. Through fastp at Q25 and MiXCR, TCRdb rebuilt clones from the public reads, retaining in-frame beta chains. Every distinct CDR3 protein forms one entry, paired with its most common genes and DNA. The V and J calls, along with clone size, are taken from TCRdb and not from the paper's own processing. This sample lists 300,000 to 350,000 distinct CDR3 sequences; roughly 8.3% were detected once. Approximately 15% of the sample rests with the top ten.

Trimming removed 7 bases from V and 3 bases from J; the gene matches leave 3 bases unexplained. The germline V gene gives CDR1 as MNHEY and CDR2 as SVGEGT. Measured from the cysteine to the phenylalanine, the CDR3 is 13 residues long. The DNA shown is the 39-base CDR3, in frame from base 1. Overall study outcomes, separate from this receptor: Because abundant contaminating clonotypes from the bulk population could be contained in FACS-sorted repertoires, computational filtering was required. Compared with the primary T-cell response, the secondary T-cell response was weaker but faster, peaking on day 5 rather than day 15. Because only a couple of donors were included in the study, the extent to which the findings can be generalized is limited. A small fraction of clonotypes appeared in both the CD4 and CD8 compartments, likely as a result of convergent recombination. Most clones expanded after primary vaccination (96% of CD4 and 88% of CD8) were re-detected after the booster, suggesting that broad memory maintenance occurred.

This specimen consisted of PBMCs, obtained approximately 40 days after the first yellow fever vaccination. The TCR originated in a man aged 18 to 29 who received the YFV17D yellow fever vaccine. The chain is assembled from TRBV6-2 or TRBV6-3 and TRBJ2-5; 9 nucleotides in the junction match TRBD2. The sequenced DNA is TGTGCCAGCACAAGACTAGCGGAAGAGACCCAGTACTTC. The encoded protein is CASTRLAEETQYF.